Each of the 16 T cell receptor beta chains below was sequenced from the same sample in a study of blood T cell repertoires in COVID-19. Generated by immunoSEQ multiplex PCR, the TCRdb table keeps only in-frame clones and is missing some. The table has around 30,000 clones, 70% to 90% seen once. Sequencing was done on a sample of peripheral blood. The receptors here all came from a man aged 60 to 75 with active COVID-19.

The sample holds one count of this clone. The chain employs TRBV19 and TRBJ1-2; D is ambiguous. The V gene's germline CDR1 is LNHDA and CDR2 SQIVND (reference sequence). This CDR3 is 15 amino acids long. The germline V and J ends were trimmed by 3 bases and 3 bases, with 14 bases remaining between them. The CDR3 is CASSIGGISHYGYTF. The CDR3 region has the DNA TGTGCCAGTAGTATCGGCGGGATTAGCCACTATGGCTACACCTTC. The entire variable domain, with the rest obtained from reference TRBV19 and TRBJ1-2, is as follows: DGGITQSPKYLFRKEGQNVTLSCEQNLNHDAMYWYRQDPGQGLRLIYYSQIVNDFQKGDIAEGYSVSREKKESFPLTVTSAQKNPTAFYLCASSIGGISHYGYTFGSGTRLTVV.

CDR3 coding DNA: TGTGCCAGCAGTTTGTACGACAGGTGGAGCTCCTACAATGAGCAGTTCTTC. Translated: CASSLYDRWSSYNEQFF. This chain joins TRBV27 and TRBJ2-1, with a weak D call TRBD1 (6 bases). Germline assignment: CDR1 MNHEY and CDR2 SMNVEV (reference sequence). V was cut by 3 bases and J by 0 bases, with 15 bases left in between. The length of the CDR3 is 17 residues.

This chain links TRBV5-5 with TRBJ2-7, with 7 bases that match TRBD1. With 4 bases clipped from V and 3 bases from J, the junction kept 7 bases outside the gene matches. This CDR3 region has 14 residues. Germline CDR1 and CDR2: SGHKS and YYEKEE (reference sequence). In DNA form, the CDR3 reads TGTGCCAGCAGCCCGATGCGACAGGGCTACGAGCAGTACTTC. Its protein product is CASSPMRQGYEQYF.

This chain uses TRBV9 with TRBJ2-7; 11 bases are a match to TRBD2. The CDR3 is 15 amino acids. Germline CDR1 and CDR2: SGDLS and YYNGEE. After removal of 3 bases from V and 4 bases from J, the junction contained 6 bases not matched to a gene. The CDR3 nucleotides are TGTGCCAGCAGCGCCCCCGGGACTAGCGGATACGAGCAGTACGTC. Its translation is CASSAPGTSGYEQYV.

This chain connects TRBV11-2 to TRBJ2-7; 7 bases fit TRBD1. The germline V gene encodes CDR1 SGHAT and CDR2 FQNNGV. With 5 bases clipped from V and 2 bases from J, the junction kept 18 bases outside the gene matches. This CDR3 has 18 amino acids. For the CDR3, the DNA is TGTGCCAGCAGCCTGAAGGTAGGACAGGCCGTTCTTGCCTACGAGCAGTACTTC. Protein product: CASSLKVGQAVLAYEQYF. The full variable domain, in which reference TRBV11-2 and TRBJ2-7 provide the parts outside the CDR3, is EAGVAQSPRYKIIEKRQSVAFWCNPISGHATLYWYQQILGQGPKLLIQFQNNGVVDDSQLPKDRFSAERLKGVDSTLKIQPAKLEDSAVYLCASSLKVGQAVLAYEQYFGPGTRLTVT.

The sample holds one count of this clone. CDR3 loop: CATSRDRGGRGEQYF. The CDR3, as DNA: TGTGCCACCAGCAGAGATCGGGGGGGTCGCGGCGAGCAGTACTTC. The chain carries TRBV15 and TRBJ2-7; TRBD2 matches at 8 bases. J gave up 6 bases and V 0 bases, and 7 bases lay outside the gene matches. This CDR3 comprises 15 residues. Germline V gene lookup returns CDR1 LNHNV and CDR2 YYDKDF (reference sequence).

The CDR3: CASSPAPQGRRETQYF. The DNA of the CDR3 is TGTGCCAGCAGCCCGGCCCCGCAGGGGAGACGGGAGACCCAGTACTTC. The chain combines TRBV11-2 with TRBJ2-5, with D possibly TRBD1 on 6 matching bases. V shed 5 bases and J shed 5 bases, with 21 bases lying between them. CDR3 length: 16 amino acids. Germline-derived CDR1 and CDR2 are SGHAT and FQNNGV.

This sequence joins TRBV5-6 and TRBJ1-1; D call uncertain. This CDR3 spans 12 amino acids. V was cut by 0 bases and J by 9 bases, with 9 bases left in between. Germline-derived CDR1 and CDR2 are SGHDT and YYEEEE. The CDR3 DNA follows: TGTGCCAGCAGCTTGGTTGGGCTCCAAGCTTTCTTT. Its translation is CASSLVGLQAFF.

CDR3 nucleotide sequence: TGTGCCAGCAGCCTGGGACTGAACTCAGATACGCAGTATTTT. The encoded protein is CASSLGLNSDTQYF. The chain uses TRBV3-1 (or the pseudogene TRBV3-2) and TRBJ2-3; TRBD2 might be the D (6 bases). Germline loops: CDR1 LGHDT, CDR2 YNNKEL (reference sequence). V lost 4 bases, J lost 4 bases, and 12 bases lay in between. The CDR3 sequence is 14 residues long.

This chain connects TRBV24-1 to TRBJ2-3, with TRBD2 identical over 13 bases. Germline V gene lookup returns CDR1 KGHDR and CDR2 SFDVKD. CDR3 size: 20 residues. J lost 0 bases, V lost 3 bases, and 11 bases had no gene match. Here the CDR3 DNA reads TGTGCCACCAGTGATAATTTAGGCGGGACTAGCGGGGCTAGCACAGATACGCAGTATTTT. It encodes CATSDNLGGTSGASTDTQYF.

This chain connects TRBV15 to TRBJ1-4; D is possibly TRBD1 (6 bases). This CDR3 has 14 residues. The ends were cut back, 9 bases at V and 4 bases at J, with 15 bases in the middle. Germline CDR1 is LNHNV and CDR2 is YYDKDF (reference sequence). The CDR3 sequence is CATGKRTVNEKLFF. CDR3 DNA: TGTGCCACAGGGAAGCGGACAGTTAATGAAAAACTGTTTTTT.

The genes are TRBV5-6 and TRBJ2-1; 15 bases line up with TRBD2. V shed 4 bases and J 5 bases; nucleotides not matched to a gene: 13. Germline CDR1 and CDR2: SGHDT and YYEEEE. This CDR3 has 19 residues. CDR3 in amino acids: CASSPGTSGRIGLNNEQFF. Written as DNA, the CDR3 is TGTGCCAGCAGCCCGGGGACTAGCGGGAGGATTGGGTTGAACAATGAGCAGTTCTTC.

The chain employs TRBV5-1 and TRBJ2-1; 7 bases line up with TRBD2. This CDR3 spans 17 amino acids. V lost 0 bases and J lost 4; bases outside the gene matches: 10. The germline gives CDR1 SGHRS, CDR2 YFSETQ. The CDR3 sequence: CASSLGLGAGIYNEQFF. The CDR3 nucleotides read TGCGCCAGCAGCTTGGGTCTAGGAGCGGGGATATACAATGAGCAGTTCTTC.

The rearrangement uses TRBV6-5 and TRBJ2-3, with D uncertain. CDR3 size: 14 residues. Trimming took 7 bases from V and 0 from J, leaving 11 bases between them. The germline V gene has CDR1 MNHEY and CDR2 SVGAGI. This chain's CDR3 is CASTQVASTDTQYF. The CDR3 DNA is TGTGCCAGCACGCAGGTGGCTAGCACAGATACGCAGTATTTT.

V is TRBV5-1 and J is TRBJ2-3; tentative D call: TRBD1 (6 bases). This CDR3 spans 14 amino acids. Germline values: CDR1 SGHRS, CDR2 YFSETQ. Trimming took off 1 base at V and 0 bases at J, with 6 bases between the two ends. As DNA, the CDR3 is TGCGCCAGCAGCTTGCAGGGGAGCACAGATACGCAGTATTTT. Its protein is CASSLQGSTDTQYF. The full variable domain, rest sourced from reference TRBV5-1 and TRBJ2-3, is KAGVTQTPRYLIKTRGQQVTLSCSPISGHRSVSWYQQTPGQGLQFLFEYFSETQRNKGNFPGRFSGRQFSNSRSEMNVSTLELGDSALYLCASSLQGSTDTQYFGPGTRLTVL.

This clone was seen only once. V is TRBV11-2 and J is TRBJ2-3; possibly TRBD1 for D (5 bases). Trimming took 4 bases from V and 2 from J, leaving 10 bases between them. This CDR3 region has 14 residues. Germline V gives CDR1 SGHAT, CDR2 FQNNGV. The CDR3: CASSYGAVTDTQYF. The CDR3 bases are TGTGCCAGCAGCTATGGGGCGGTCACAGATACGCAGTATTTT.